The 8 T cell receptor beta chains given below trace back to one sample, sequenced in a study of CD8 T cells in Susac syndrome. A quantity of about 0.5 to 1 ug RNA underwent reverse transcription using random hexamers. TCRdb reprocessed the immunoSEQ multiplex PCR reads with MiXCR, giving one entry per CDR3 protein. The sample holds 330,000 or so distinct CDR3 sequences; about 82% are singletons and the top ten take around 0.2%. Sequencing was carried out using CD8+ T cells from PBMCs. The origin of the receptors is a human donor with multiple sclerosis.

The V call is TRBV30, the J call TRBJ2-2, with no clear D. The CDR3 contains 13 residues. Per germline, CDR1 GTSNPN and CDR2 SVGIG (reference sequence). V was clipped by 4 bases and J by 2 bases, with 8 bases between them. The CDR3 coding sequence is TGTGCCTGGAATCAGGTTAACACCGGGGAGCTGTTTTTT. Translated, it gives CAWNQVNTGELFF.

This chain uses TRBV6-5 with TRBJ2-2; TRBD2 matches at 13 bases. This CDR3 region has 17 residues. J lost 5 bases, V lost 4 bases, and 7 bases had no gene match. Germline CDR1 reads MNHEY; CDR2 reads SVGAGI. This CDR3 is CASSSGLAGSWTGELFF. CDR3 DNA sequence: TGTGCCAGCAGTTCGGGACTAGCGGGGAGCTGGACCGGGGAGCTGTTTTTT.

Here the CDR3 reads CASSSPGLDYEQYF. The CDR3 DNA reads TGTGCCAGCAGCTCCCCGGGACTCGACTACGAGCAGTACTTC. The rearrangement links TRBV7-2 to TRBJ2-7; the D gene is possibly TRBD2 (6 bases). This CDR3 is 14 amino acids long. Trimming shortened V by 4 bases and J by 3 bases, and 13 bases separated the two germline ends. Germline V gene lookup returns CDR1 SGHTA and CDR2 FQGNSA.

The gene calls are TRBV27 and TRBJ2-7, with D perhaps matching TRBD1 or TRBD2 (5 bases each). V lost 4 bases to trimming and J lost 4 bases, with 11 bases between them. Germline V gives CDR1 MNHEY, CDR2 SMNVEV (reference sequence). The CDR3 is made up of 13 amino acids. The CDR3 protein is CASSWGIGYEQYF. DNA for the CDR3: TGTGCCAGCAGTTGGGGGATTGGGTACGAGCAGTACTTC.

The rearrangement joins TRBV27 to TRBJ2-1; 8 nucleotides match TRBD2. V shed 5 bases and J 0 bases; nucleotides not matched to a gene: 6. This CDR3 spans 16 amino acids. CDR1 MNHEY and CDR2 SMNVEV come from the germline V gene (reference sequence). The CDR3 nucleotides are TGTGCCAGCAGTAATTCGGGGACTAGCTCCTACAATGAGCAGTTCTTC. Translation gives CASSNSGTSSYNEQFF.

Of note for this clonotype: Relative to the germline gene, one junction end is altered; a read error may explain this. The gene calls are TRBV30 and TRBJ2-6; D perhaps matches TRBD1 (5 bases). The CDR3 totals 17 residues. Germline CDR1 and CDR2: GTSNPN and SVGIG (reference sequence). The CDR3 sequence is CAWSVLLGPSGANVLTF. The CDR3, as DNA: TGTGCCTGGAGTGTACTGTTGGGGCCCTCTGGTGCCAACGTCCTGACTTTC.

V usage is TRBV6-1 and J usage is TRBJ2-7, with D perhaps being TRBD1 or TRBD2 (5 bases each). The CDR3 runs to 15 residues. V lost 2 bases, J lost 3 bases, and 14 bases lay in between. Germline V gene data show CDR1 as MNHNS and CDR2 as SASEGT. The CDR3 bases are TGTGCCAGCAGTGAATTCCCGGGGCCCCGCTACGAGCAGTACTTC. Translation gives CASSEFPGPRYEQYF.

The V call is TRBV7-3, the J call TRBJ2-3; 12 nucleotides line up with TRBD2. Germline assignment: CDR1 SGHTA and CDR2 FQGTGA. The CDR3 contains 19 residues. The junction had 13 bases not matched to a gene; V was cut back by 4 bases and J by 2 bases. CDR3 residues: CASSSIDPASGGDTDTQYF. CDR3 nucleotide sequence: TGTGCCAGCAGCTCGATCGACCCCGCTAGCGGGGGGGACACAGATACGCAGTATTTT. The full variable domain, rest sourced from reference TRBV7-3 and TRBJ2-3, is GAGVSQTPSNKVTEKGKYVELRCDPISGHTALYWYRQSLGQGPEFLIYFQGTGAADDSGLPNDRFFAVRPEGSVSTLKIQRTERGDSAVYLCASSSIDPASGGDTDTQYFGPGTRLTVL.